The rows below give T cell receptor beta chains drawn from one sample of a study of T cell repertoires in cytomegalovirus infection. TCRdb processed the reads anew with MiXCR; each CDR3 protein has one entry. The table shows 150,000 to 200,000 distinct CDR3 sequences, with 8.5% to 10% occurring only once. Sequencing input: PBMCs. The receptors here all came from a human donor in good health (CMV status not recorded). Some clones in this sample may be carry-over from other donors' samples. Both conserved end residues are trimmed from each CDR3. Fields, in order: J gene, clone size, V gene, CDR3 protein. Part of the rows lack a size; the others show once, few, many or a class for expanded clones.

j_call: TRBJ2-1
clone_size: many
v_call: TRBV19
cdr3_aa: ASSPTGRALGEQF

j_call: TRBJ2-3
clone_size: many
v_call: TRBV7-2
cdr3_aa: ASSFSRDTQY

j_call: TRBJ2-5
clone_size: many
v_call: TRBV7-9
cdr3_aa: ASSNQGGETQY

j_call: TRBJ1-6
clone_size: many
v_call: TRBV5-4
cdr3_aa: ASSLSGVRYNSPLH

j_call: .
clone_size: .
v_call: TRBV6-5
cdr3_aa: ASSPYGGVSNQPQY

j_call: TRBJ1-1
clone_size: .
v_call: TRBV19
cdr3_aa: ASIGTWNTEAF

j_call: TRBJ2-7
clone_size: .
v_call: TRBV10-3
cdr3_aa: AIGTSGYEQY

j_call: TRBJ1-2
clone_size: .
v_call: TRBV12-3/TRBV12-4
cdr3_aa: ASTIGTSVYGYT

j_call: TRBJ1-6
clone_size: many
v_call: TRBV12-3/TRBV12-4
cdr3_aa: ASSLLDNNSPLH

j_call: TRBJ2-5
clone_size: many
v_call: TRBV11-2
cdr3_aa: ASSFSSFRRETQY

j_call: TRBJ1-1
clone_size: many
v_call: TRBV5-1
cdr3_aa: ASSLRTGVNTEAF

j_call: TRBJ2-2
clone_size: many
v_call: TRBV29-1
cdr3_aa: SVGSIGTGELF

j_call: TRBJ2-1
clone_size: .
v_call: TRBV6-5
cdr3_aa: ATPLRLVSVNEQF

j_call: TRBJ1-6
clone_size: many
v_call: TRBV7-2
cdr3_aa: ASSWQWPDSPLH

j_call: TRBJ2-5
clone_size: many
v_call: TRBV7-2
cdr3_aa: ASSLVISGGYKETQY

j_call: TRBJ1-2
clone_size: many
v_call: TRBV7-8
cdr3_aa: ASSLVREGGYT

j_call: TRBJ1-5
clone_size: many
v_call: TRBV7-6
cdr3_aa: ASSLDPGTIGNQPQH

j_call: TRBJ1-2
clone_size: .
v_call: TRBV6-2/TRBV6-3
cdr3_aa: ASRQDRIYGYT

j_call: TRBJ2-5
clone_size: many
v_call: TRBV7-2
cdr3_aa: ASSFTSGGNQETQY

j_call: TRBJ2-1
clone_size: many
v_call: TRBV28
cdr3_aa: ASSRTGRNEQF

j_call: TRBJ1-6
clone_size: .
v_call: TRBV28
cdr3_aa: ASSSSRGARNSPLH

j_call: TRBJ1-2
clone_size: many
v_call: TRBV7-2
cdr3_aa: ASSPRTGAFHGYT

j_call: TRBJ2-2
clone_size: few
v_call: TRBV28
cdr3_aa: ASSFSGGASGELF

j_call: TRBJ1-5
clone_size: many
v_call: TRBV28
cdr3_aa: ASSWDRGGNQPQH

j_call: TRBJ2-4
clone_size: many
v_call: TRBV20-1
cdr3_aa: SAKTGGEWNIQY

j_call: TRBJ2-5
clone_size: few
v_call: TRBV20-1
cdr3_aa: SAPPAGGRGETQY

j_call: TRBJ1-1
clone_size: many
v_call: TRBV27
cdr3_aa: ASGHRGQGEAF

j_call: TRBJ2-3
clone_size: few
v_call: TRBV20-1
cdr3_aa: SARSTSGAPTDTQY

j_call: TRBJ2-3
clone_size: many
v_call: TRBV28
cdr3_aa: ASSSGTSVITDTQY

j_call: TRBJ2-1
clone_size: .
v_call: TRBV6-4
cdr3_aa: ASSDRTAGVDEQF

j_call: TRBJ2-7
clone_size: many
v_call: TRBV5-4
cdr3_aa: ASSLALNPPEQY

j_call: TRBJ2-1
clone_size: many
v_call: TRBV28
cdr3_aa: ASSFRLNEQF

j_call: TRBJ2-3
clone_size: many
v_call: TRBV6-1
cdr3_aa: ASRGLVTDTQY

j_call: TRBJ2-2
clone_size: few
v_call: TRBV7-9
cdr3_aa: ASSLMGAGGRYTGELF

j_call: TRBJ2-7
clone_size: many
v_call: TRBV7-3
cdr3_aa: ASSPQGTVSSYEQY

j_call: TRBJ1-2
clone_size: few
v_call: TRBV5-6
cdr3_aa: ASSLAGPRGYT

j_call: TRBJ2-7
clone_size: many
v_call: TRBV28
cdr3_aa: ASSLGSKQY

j_call: TRBJ1-4
clone_size: many
v_call: TRBV7-9
cdr3_aa: ASSLVGTGEKLF

j_call: TRBJ2-7
clone_size: many
v_call: TRBV7-2
cdr3_aa: ASSLSDRDPSVQY

j_call: TRBJ1-5
clone_size: few
v_call: TRBV7-8
cdr3_aa: ASSQTGGSEPQH

j_call: TRBJ2-1
clone_size: many
v_call: TRBV7-2
cdr3_aa: ASSLFGNEQF